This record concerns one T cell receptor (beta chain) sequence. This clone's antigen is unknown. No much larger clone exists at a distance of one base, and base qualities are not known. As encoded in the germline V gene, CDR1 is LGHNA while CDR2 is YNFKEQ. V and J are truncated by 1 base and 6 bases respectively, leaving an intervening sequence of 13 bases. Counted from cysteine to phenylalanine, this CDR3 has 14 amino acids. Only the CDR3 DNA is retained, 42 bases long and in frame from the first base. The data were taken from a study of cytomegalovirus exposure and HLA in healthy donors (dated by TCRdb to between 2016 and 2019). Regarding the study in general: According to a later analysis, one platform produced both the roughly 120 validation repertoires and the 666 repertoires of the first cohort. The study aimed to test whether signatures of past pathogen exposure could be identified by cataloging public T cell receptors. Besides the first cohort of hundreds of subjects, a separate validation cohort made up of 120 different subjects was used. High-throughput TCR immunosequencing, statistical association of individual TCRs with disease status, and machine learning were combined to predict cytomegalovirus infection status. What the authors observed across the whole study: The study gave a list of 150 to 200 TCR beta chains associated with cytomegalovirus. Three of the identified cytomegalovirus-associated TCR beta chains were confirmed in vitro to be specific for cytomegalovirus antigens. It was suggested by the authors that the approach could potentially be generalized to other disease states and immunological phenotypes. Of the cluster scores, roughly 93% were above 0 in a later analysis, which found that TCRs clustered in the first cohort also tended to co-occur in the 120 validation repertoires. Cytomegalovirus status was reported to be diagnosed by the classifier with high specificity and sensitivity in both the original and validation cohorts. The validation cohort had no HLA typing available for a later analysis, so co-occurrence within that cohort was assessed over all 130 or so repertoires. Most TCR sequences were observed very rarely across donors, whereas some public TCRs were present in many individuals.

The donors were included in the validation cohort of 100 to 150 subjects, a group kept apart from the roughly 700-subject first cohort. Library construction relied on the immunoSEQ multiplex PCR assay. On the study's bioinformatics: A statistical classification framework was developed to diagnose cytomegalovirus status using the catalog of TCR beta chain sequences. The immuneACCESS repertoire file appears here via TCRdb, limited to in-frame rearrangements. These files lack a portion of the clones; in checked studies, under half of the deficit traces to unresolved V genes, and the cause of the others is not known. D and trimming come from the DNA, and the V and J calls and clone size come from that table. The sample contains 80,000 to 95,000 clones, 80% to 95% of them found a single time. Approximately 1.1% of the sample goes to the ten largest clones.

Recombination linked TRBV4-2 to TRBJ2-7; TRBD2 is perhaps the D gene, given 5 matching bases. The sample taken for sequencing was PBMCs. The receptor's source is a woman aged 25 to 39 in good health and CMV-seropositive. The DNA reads TGTGCCAGCAGCCAAGCACTCGGAGGCTGCGAGCAGTACTTC. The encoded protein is CASSQALGGCEQYF.